These 22 T cell receptor beta chains came from one sample sequenced in a study of T cell responses to AZD1222 COVID-19 vaccine (dated by TCRdb to about 2021). Library prep was done by the immunoSEQ multiplex PCR assay. TCRdb re-hosts the immuneACCESS table, in-frame sequences only. Its copies lack some clones; in the studies checked, an unresolved V gene accounts for under half of them, and the cause for the rest is not known. The sample table records approximately 150,000 clones; 85% to 95% of these occur just once. Under 2.5% of the sample rests with the top ten. This specimen's time point label, interpreted: baseline before first vaccination. This specimen consisted of peripheral blood, obtained on day 0 of AZD1222 vaccination. These receptors were obtained from an adult in good health.

V and J are TRBV3-1 (or the pseudogene TRBV3-2) and TRBJ2-4; 8 bases map to TRBD1. Trimming took 3 bases from V and 3 from J; bases not matched to a gene: 10. CDR3 length: 17 amino acids. The germline gives CDR1 LGHDT, CDR2 YNNKEL (reference sequence). In DNA, the CDR3 is TGTGCCAGCAGCCAGATGGGGACAGGCTGGGGCAAAAACATTCAGTACTTC. Translated: CASSQMGTGWGKNIQYF.

This clone was detected only a few times. V is TRBV10-1 and J is TRBJ2-1; D could derive from TRBD1 or TRBD2 (5 bases each). Germline-derived CDR1 and CDR2 are WNHNN and SYGVQD (reference sequence). CDR3 length: 15 amino acids. V shed 3 bases and J shed 4 bases, with 13 bases lying between them. CDR3 sequence reads: CASSDSRDPYNEQFF. CDR3 sequence (DNA): TGCGCCAGCAGTGATTCTCGGGACCCATACAATGAGCAGTTCTTC.

This chain joins TRBV7-2 and TRBJ2-5; 10 nucleotides line up with TRBD2. V shed 4 bases, J shed 7 bases, and the junction held 9 bases outside the gene matches. Germline loops: CDR1 SGHTA, CDR2 FQGNSA. The CDR3 runs 15 residues. The CDR3 region is CASSSSGLARGTQYF. CDR3 in DNA: TGTGCCAGCAGCTCCTCGGGACTAGCGAGGGGGACCCAGTACTTC.

J is TRBJ2-2 and V is TRBV4-1, with D perhaps matching TRBD1 (5 bases). This CDR3 has 18 amino acids. Germline loops: CDR1 MGHRA, CDR2 YSYEKL. Trimming pared 6 bases from V and 1 base from J, leaving 21 bases between. The CDR3 nucleotides are TGCGCCAGCAGAAAAACTCCGGCAGGGTCGTTGAACACCGGGGAGCTGTTTTTT. Its translation: CASRKTPAGSLNTGELFF.

The chain has TRBV6-5 and TRBJ2-5; 8 bases align to TRBD1. Germline V gene lookup returns CDR1 MNHEY and CDR2 SVGAGI. The CDR3 has 14 residues. The V and J ends lost 6 bases and 2 bases, in that order; junction bases with no gene match: 5. The DNA of the CDR3 is TGTGCCAGCAGATGGGACAGGAGGCAAGAGACCCAGTACTTC. It encodes CASRWDRRQETQYF.

This clone was picked up one time. The chain combines TRBV7-2 with TRBJ2-3; 8 nucleotides line up with TRBD2. The junction had 8 bases not matched to a gene; V was cut back by 4 bases and J by 5 bases. This CDR3 region has 15 residues. Germline CDR1 SGHTA, CDR2 FQGNSA. This chain's CDR3 is CASSSVVSGVDTQYF. The DNA for the CDR3 is TGTGCCAGCAGCTCCGTCGTTAGCGGGGTAGATACGCAGTATTTT.

The V and J genes are TRBV3-1 (or the pseudogene TRBV3-2) and TRBJ1-2; weak D call: TRBD1 (5 bases). V shed 7 bases and J shed 4 bases, with 13 bases lying between them. CDR1 and CDR2 (germline): LGHDT, YNNKEL (reference sequence). The CDR3 runs to 13 residues. The DNA for the CDR3 is TGTGCCAGCACCTCAGGGCCGCCCTATGGCTACACCTTC. This sequence encodes CASTSGPPYGYTF.

The V and J genes are TRBV5-8 and TRBJ1-2, with TRBD1 as a possible D gene (5 bases). This CDR3 region has 16 residues. Deletions cut 1 base from V and 4 bases from J, with 17 bases between. Germline CDR1 reads SGHTS; CDR2 reads YDEGEE. CDR3 amino acids: CASSLNWRQGRYGYTF. CDR3 nucleotides: TGTGCCAGCAGCTTGAATTGGAGGCAGGGTCGCTATGGCTACACCTTC.

This clone was counted a few times. This chain connects TRBV4-3 to TRBJ1-6, with D hard to call. The germline V gene has CDR1 LGHNA and CDR2 YSLEER. The CDR3 is 13 amino acids. The V end lost 0 bases, the J end lost 8 bases, and 5 bases lay between the germline ends. The CDR3: CASSQDRDSPLHF. CDR3 DNA sequence: TGCGCCAGCAGCCAAGATAGGGATTCACCCCTCCACTTT.

V is TRBV3-1 (or the pseudogene TRBV3-2) and J is TRBJ2-5; a possible D gene is TRBD2 (6 bases). CDR3 length: 17 residues. The ends were cut back, 0 bases at V and 5 bases at J, with 19 bases in the middle. Germline assignment: CDR1 LGHDT and CDR2 YNNKEL (reference sequence). The CDR3 loop is CASSQDERVHVTETQYF. For the CDR3, the DNA is TGTGCCAGCAGCCAAGATGAGCGGGTCCACGTCACGGAGACCCAGTACTTC.

V gene TRBV6-6 combines with J gene TRBJ2-7, with a possible D match to TRBD2 (6 bases). Trimming left V 6 bases short and J 4 bases short, with 19 bases between. CDR3 length: 15 residues. CDR1 and CDR2 (germline): MNHNY, SVGAGI (reference sequence). The CDR3, as DNA: TGTGCCAGCAGAGAAGGAGGGCAGGAATCTTACGAGCAGTACTTC. Its translation: CASREGGQESYEQYF.

This chain joins TRBV11-2 and TRBJ2-7, with a tentative D call TRBD1 (6 bases). Germline loops: CDR1 SGHAT, CDR2 FQNNGV. CDR3 length equals 14 residues. Trimming stripped 1 base from V and 3 bases from J, with 10 bases between. CDR3 nucleotides: TGTGCCAGCAGCTTAGGTCCAGGGGACTACGAGCAGTACTTC. Its protein is CASSLGPGDYEQYF.

The chain is built from TRBV6-5 and TRBJ1-1; D gene uncertain. The CDR3 length is 14 residues. V was pared by 0 bases and J by 1 base, with 6 bases between. CDR1 is MNHEY, CDR2 SVGAGI, per germline. The CDR3 is CASSYSTPNTEAFF. The CDR3 DNA is TGTGCCAGCAGTTACTCGACCCCGAACACTGAAGCTTTCTTT.

The chain carries TRBV7-2 and TRBJ2-3; TRBD2 matches at 7 bases. Germline V gene sequence: CDR1 SGHTA, CDR2 FQGNSA. This CDR3 is 15 amino acids long. V shed 1 base and J 3 bases; nucleotides not matched to a gene: 4. This chain's CDR3 is CASSLGAGRTDTQYF. In nucleotides, the CDR3 is TGTGCCAGCAGCTTAGGAGCGGGGAGGACAGATACGCAGTATTTT.

The chain combines TRBV27 with TRBJ2-2; D is uncertain. Trimming shortened V by 4 bases and J by 6 bases, and 12 bases separated the two germline ends. Germline V CDR1 and CDR2: MNHEY, SMNVEV (reference sequence). CDR3 length equals 14 residues. CDR3 DNA sequence: TGTGCCAGCAGTTCGGGCCCCTCGGCCGGGGAGCTGTTTTTT. It specifies CASSSGPSAGELFF.

The J gene is TRBJ2-1, the V gene TRBV4-2, with D perhaps TRBD2 (5 bases). Germline loops: CDR1 LGHNA, CDR2 YNFKEQ. V dropped 1 base and J dropped 6 bases, with 10 bases sitting between them. This CDR3 comprises 14 residues. CDR3 region: CASSQAADSNEQFF. Written as DNA, the CDR3 is TGTGCCAGCAGCCAAGCCGCGGACTCCAATGAGCAGTTCTTC.

The V gene is TRBV28, the J gene TRBJ1-1; 9 bases fit TRBD1. Losses at the gene ends were 9 bases for V and 2 bases for J; bases not matched to a gene: 7. The CDR3 contains 14 residues. Germline V gene lookup returns CDR1 MDHEN and CDR2 SYDVKM. The CDR3 bases are TGTGCCAGTCCCGGGACAGGGTCTAACACTGAAGCTTTCTTT. Translation gives CASPGTGSNTEAFF.

This rearrangement joins TRBV6-5 to TRBJ1-5; D gene unclear. The V and J ends lost 6 bases and 1 base respectively, with 10 bases between them. Germline V lookup: CDR1 MNHEY, CDR2 SVGAGI. This CDR3 has 14 residues. The CDR3 sequence is CASSRDGSNQPQHF. Written as DNA, the CDR3 is TGTGCCAGCAGCCGTGACGGGAGCAATCAGCCCCAGCATTTT.

This sequence joins TRBV30 and TRBJ1-6; perhaps TRBD1 as D (5 bases). Trimming took off 0 bases at V and 14 bases at J, with 17 bases between the two ends. CDR1 and CDR2 (germline): GTSNPN, SVGIG (reference sequence). The CDR3 spans 14 residues. The CDR3 is CAWSVSWGDLALHF. The CDR3 coding sequence is TGTGCCTGGAGTGTTTCTTGGGGGGATTTAGCCCTCCACTTT. Full variable domain (remainder filled in from reference TRBV30 and TRBJ1-6): SQTIHQWPATLVQPVGSPLSLECTVEGTSNPNLYWYRQAAGRGLQLLFYSVGIGQISSEVPQNLSASRPQDRQFILSSKKLLLSDSGFYLCAWSVSWGDLALHFGNGTRLTVT.

The J gene is TRBJ2-5, the V gene TRBV3-1 (or the pseudogene TRBV3-2); 8 nucleotides align to TRBD2. With 3 bases clipped from V and 4 bases from J, the junction kept 7 bases outside the gene matches. Germline V CDR1 and CDR2: LGHDT, YNNKEL (reference sequence). This CDR3 has 15 amino acids. CDR3 sequence (DNA): TGTGCCAGCAGCCAGCGAGGGACTAGGGGAGAGACCCAGTACTTC. It codes for CASSQRGTRGETQYF.

A single count supports this clone. The chain couples TRBV10-3 to TRBJ1-1, with no clear D. The V end lost 4 bases, the J end lost 5 bases, and 17 bases lay between the germline ends. In germline, CDR1 is ENHRY, CDR2 SYGVKD. The CDR3 length is 15 residues. The CDR3 coding sequence is TGTGCCATCAGTGTAACTAGGACCCCCCTGACTGAAGCTTTCTTT. It is translated as CAISVTRTPLTEAFF.

CDR3 DNA: TGTGCCAGCAGCCAGAAGACTACTCGGAGCTCCTACAATGAGCAGTTCTTC. It codes for CASSQKTTRSSYNEQFF. The V gene is TRBV7-6, the J gene TRBJ2-1, with D possibly TRBD2 on 5 matching bases. This CDR3 is 17 amino acids long. Germline V gene data show CDR1 as SGHVS and CDR2 as FNYEAQ. V was clipped by 5 bases and J by 0 bases, with 17 bases between them.